The clone carrying this T cell receptor beta chain was counted a few times. What it binds is not known. This sample stems from a study of response to subunit inactivated influenza vaccine. Study-wide results and limits: It was suggested by the authors that few new T cells are recruited by each seasonal influenza vaccination.

Germline V gene lookup returns CDR1 SGHRS and CDR2 YFSETQ. This CDR3 is 15 amino acids long. Unmatched junction bases numbered 4, after V lost 0 bases and J lost 4 bases. TCRdb ran MiXCR on the RT-PCR reads and lists one entry per CDR3 protein. The sample shows about 650,000 distinct CDR3 sequences, about 15% of them seen only once. The clonotype comes from a man aged 45-65 years who received an inactivated influenza vaccine. The chain is built from TRBV5-1 and TRBJ1-5; 7 nucleotides align to TRBD1. Sequenced material: PBMCs from blood, taken roughly 12 days after vaccination. The DNA for the CDR3 is TGCGCCAGCAGCTTGGCCGGGACAGAGAATCAGCCCCAGCATTTT. Translating it yields CASSLAGTENQPQHF. Full variable domain (missing parts from reference TRBV5-1 and TRBJ1-5): KAGVTQTPRYLIKTRGQQVTLSCSPISGHRSVSWYQQTPGQGLQFLFEYFSETQRNKGNFPGRFSGRQFSNSRSEMNVSTLELGDSALYLCASSLAGTENQPQHFGDGTRLSIL.